Described below is a single T cell receptor (beta chain) sequence and its context. The source of the sample is a study of T cells after yellow fever vaccination. TCRdb re-called the 5' RACE reads with MiXCR, one entry per CDR3 protein. The sample includes roughly 260,000 distinct CDR3 sequences, 13% of them seen just once. Deletions cut 2 bases from V and 6 bases from J, with 8 bases between. CDR1 and CDR2 (germline): SGDLS, YYNGEE. The CDR3 spans 13 residues. This material consisted of CD4+ T cells sorted from PBMCs, taken 45 days after the yellow fever booster vaccination. The rearrangement joins TRBV9 to TRBJ2-2; maybe TRBD1 (6 bases). The source is a man younger than 45 who received the YFV17D yellow fever vaccine. CDR3 DNA sequence: TGTGCCAGCAGCGTCAGGGGCGCCGGGGAGCTGTTTTTT. Protein: CASSVRGAGELFF.